The present TCR beta chain was sequenced within a study of early T cells in non-severe SARS-CoV-2 infection. Study details: Investigators sequenced bulk RNA drawn from unsorted whole blood, and chains remained unpaired.

This clonotype was observed a handful of times. Its antigen is not identified. Attached unique molecular identifiers marked individual cDNA molecules. TCRdb reanalysed the 5' RACE reads using MiXCR and keeps one entry per CDR3 protein. This table has 32,000 or so distinct CDR3 sequences, about 4.7% appearing once. Study conclusions and caveats: The study's VDJdb matching favored anti-spike CD8 responses and missed private and CD4 specificities.

This clonotype was sampled from an adult who was a healthcare worker with PCR-confirmed SARS-CoV-2 infection or an uninfected control (not recorded which). Sequencing was performed on whole blood.

CDR3 amino acids: CASSSGLAGGRTDTQYF. CDR3 in DNA: TGTGCCAGCAGTTCGGGACTAGCGGGGGGAAGAACAGATACGCAGTATTTT. The J gene is TRBJ2-3, the V gene TRBV28; TRBD2 aligns across 15 bases. V shed 4 bases and J 3 bases; nucleotides not matched to a gene: 5. The germline V gene has CDR1 MDHEN and CDR2 SYDVKM. CDR3 length equals 17 residues.